This passage covers 24 T cell receptor beta chains from one sample sequenced in a study of cytomegalovirus exposure and HLA in healthy donors. The study ran its PCR with 60 Vbeta and 13 Jbeta primers. Repertoires were generated with immunoSEQ multiplex PCR, while TCRdb's copy carries only in-frame clones and drops some. This table lists 70,000 or so clones. Sequencing was performed on PBMCs. All receptors derive from a female donor in good health and CMV-seropositive.

The chain combines TRBV7-2 with TRBJ2-7; 7 bases map to TRBD2. This CDR3 is 16 amino acids long. V shed 4 bases and J 1 base; nucleotides not matched to a gene: 10. Germline CDR1 SGHTA, CDR2 FQGNSA. This CDR3 is CASSYSTAGNSYEQYF. The CDR3 DNA follows: TGTGCCAGCAGCTACAGTACAGCGGGGAATTCCTACGAGCAGTACTTC.

The chain uses TRBV28 and TRBJ1-5; 10 positions match TRBD1. The CDR3 is made up of 14 amino acids. Germline lookup yields CDR1 MDHEN and CDR2 SYDVKM. The junction had 6 bases not matched to a gene; V was cut back by 6 bases and J by 7 bases. CDR3: CASSRQGAGQPQHF. CDR3 DNA: TGTGCCAGCAGCCGACAGGGGGCAGGGCAGCCCCAGCATTTT.

This sequence joins TRBV7-9 and TRBJ1-4; D is perhaps TRBD1 (5 bases). The V gene lost 3 bases and the J gene lost 8 bases, with 13 bases spanning the gap. The germline gives CDR1 SEHNR, CDR2 FQNEAQ (reference sequence). CDR3 size: 14 residues. CDR3 in amino acids: CASSLGGEGEKLFF. CDR3 nucleotide sequence: TGTGCCAGCAGCTTGGGGGGAGAAGGGGAAAAACTGTTTTTT.

The chain uses TRBV4-2 and TRBJ2-3, with 9 bases lining up with TRBD2. V shed 4 bases, J shed 6 bases, and the junction held 14 bases outside the gene matches. The CDR3 is 17 amino acids. Germline V CDR1 and CDR2: LGHNA, YNFKEQ. The CDR3 sequence: CASSLRGLAGEGDTQYF. The CDR3 DNA is TGTGCCAGCAGCCTAAGAGGCTTAGCGGGGGAAGGGGATACGCAGTATTTT.

The V call is TRBV19, the J call TRBJ1-1; 11 positions agree with TRBD1. V trimming: 5 bases; J trimming: 4 bases; junction bases outside the gene matches: 9. CDR1 LNHDA and CDR2 SQIVND come from the germline V gene (reference sequence). The length of the CDR3 is 16 residues. The CDR3 DNA reads as TGTGCCAGTAGTCGCCGGACAGGGGGCGTCGGCACTGAAGCTTTCTTT. Translation gives CASSRRTGGVGTEAFF.

The chain carries TRBV6-5 and TRBJ2-7; D may be TRBD1 (5 bases). Germline CDR1 is MNHEY and CDR2 is SVGAGI. V lost 5 bases, J lost 2 bases, and 16 bases lay in between. The CDR3 spans 15 residues. The CDR3 spells CASSPEQANTYEQYF. The CDR3, as DNA: TGTGCCAGCAGTCCCGAACAGGCTAATACCTACGAGCAGTACTTC.

This chain links TRBV6-1 with TRBJ1-3; TRBD1 matches at 10 bases. Trimming at V came to 5 bases and at J to 5 bases, leaving 6 bases not matched to a gene. CDR1 is MNHNS, CDR2 SASEGT, per germline. CDR3 length: 15 amino acids. CDR3 coding DNA: TGTGCCAGCAGTCCCGGGACAGGGGTTCGAAACACCATATATTTT. It yields the protein CASSPGTGVRNTIYF.

The chain employs TRBV5-1 and TRBJ2-3; 10 bases are shared with TRBD2. The CDR3 sequence is 16 residues long. Germline CDR1 reads SGHRS; CDR2 reads YFSETQ. V lost 3 bases, J lost 5 bases, and 9 bases stayed unmatched. CDR3 in amino acids: CASSSLAGGSVDTQYF. CDR3 nucleotide sequence: TGCGCCAGCAGCTCCTTAGCGGGGGGATCCGTAGATACGCAGTATTTT.

The chain has TRBV15 and TRBJ1-5; D is unclear. The germline CDR1 and CDR2 sequences are LNHNV and YYDKDF (reference sequence). The CDR3 contains 12 residues. With 6 bases removed from V and 3 bases from J, the gap between germline ends came to 6 bases. The CDR3 region is CATRAPNQPQHF. The DNA for the CDR3 is TGTGCCACCAGAGCTCCCAATCAGCCCCAGCATTTT.

The V and J genes are TRBV7-6 and TRBJ1-5, with a possible D match to TRBD1 (5 bases). The CDR3 is made up of 14 amino acids. V was cut by 2 bases and J by 5 bases, with 10 bases left in between. Germline CDR1 reads SGHVS; CDR2 reads FNYEAQ. The DNA for the CDR3 is TGTGCCAGCAGCTTACTGGGGCCTTATCAGCCCCAGCATTTT. Its protein is CASSLLGPYQPQHF. Full variable domain (rest looked up from reference TRBV7-6 and TRBJ1-5): GAGVSQSPRYKVTKRGQDVALRCDPISGHVSLYWYRQALGQGPEFLTYFNYEAQQDKSGLPNDRFSAERPEGSISTLTIQRTEQRDSAMYRCASSLLGPYQPQHFGDGTRLSIL.

J is TRBJ1-1 and V is TRBV28, with TRBD1 matching over 8 bases. V was pared by 0 bases and J by 8 bases, with 2 bases of the junction left unmatched. The CDR3 spans 13 residues. The germline gives CDR1 MDHEN, CDR2 SYDVKM. The CDR3 nucleotides are TGTGCCAGCAGTTTATGGGGGACAGGCGAAGCTTTCTTT. Protein sequence: CASSLWGTGEAFF.

The chain joins TRBV30 to TRBJ2-5; weak D call: TRBD1 (5 bases). The J call may be mistaken, given a closer DNA end match to TRBJ2-7. This CDR3 has 13 residues. Per the germline V gene, CDR1 is GTSNPN and CDR2 is SVGIG (reference sequence). Written as DNA, the CDR3 is TGTGCCGCAGACAGTGGGCGCTCCTACGAGCAGTACTTC. This translates into CAADSGRSYEQYF.

The V gene is TRBV7-9, the J gene TRBJ2-1; TRBD2 matches at 13 bases. Germline CDR1 is SEHNR and CDR2 is FQNEAQ (reference sequence). V was clipped by 3 bases and J by 2 bases; unmatched bases: 7. The CDR3 length is 18 residues. CDR3 region: CASSFPRLAGGTYNEQFF. For the CDR3, the DNA is TGTGCCAGCAGCTTCCCCCGACTAGCGGGAGGCACCTACAATGAGCAGTTCTTC.

The genes are TRBV14 and TRBJ2-3; D is unclear. Trimming stripped 1 base from V and 5 bases from J, with 4 bases between. CDR1 and CDR2 from the germline V gene are SGHDN and FVKESK. The CDR3 totals 12 residues. This CDR3 is CASSQVKDTQYF. In DNA form, the CDR3 reads TGTGCCAGCAGCCAAGTTAAAGATACGCAGTATTTT.

The chain joins TRBV7-2 to TRBJ2-1; TRBD2 might be the D (6 bases). Germline V gene sequence: CDR1 SGHTA, CDR2 FQGNSA. Trimming stripped 4 bases from V and 2 bases from J, with 9 bases between. CDR3 length: 14 amino acids. The CDR3 DNA follows: TGTGCCAGCAGCTCCGGGGGACCCTACAATGAGCAGTTCTTC. Translated: CASSSGGPYNEQFF.

V and J are TRBV6-4 and TRBJ2-3; maybe TRBD1 (6 bases). CDR3 length: 15 residues. CDR1 and CDR2 from the germline V gene are MRHNA and SNTAGT. The V gene lost 2 bases and the J gene lost 2 bases, with 11 bases spanning the gap. The CDR3 reads CASSDGQGTTDTQYF. In DNA, the CDR3 is TGTGCCAGCAGTGACGGCCAGGGGACCACAGATACGCAGTATTTT.

The V gene is TRBV6-6, the J gene TRBJ1-1, with D possibly being TRBD1 (6 bases). V was cut by 6 bases and J by 4 bases, with 12 bases left in between. Germline V gene sequence: CDR1 MNHNY, CDR2 SVGAGI (reference sequence). The CDR3 runs 13 residues. In DNA form, the CDR3 reads TGTGCCAGCAGACAGGGTAAGATCACTGAAGCTTTCTTT. This encodes CASRQGKITEAFF.

This chain links TRBV19 with TRBJ2-3; 14 bases align to TRBD2. With 4 bases clipped from V and 5 bases from J, the junction kept 8 bases outside the gene matches. Germline V gives CDR1 LNHDA, CDR2 SQIVND (reference sequence). The CDR3 contains 17 residues. For the CDR3, the DNA is TGTGCCAGTAGTACCGGGACTAGCGGGAGAATAATAGATACGCAGTATTTT. Amino acid sequence: CASSTGTSGRIIDTQYF. The full variable domain, with the rest looked up from reference TRBV19 and TRBJ2-3, is DGGITQSPKYLFRKEGQNVTLSCEQNLNHDAMYWYRQDPGQGLRLIYYSQIVNDFQKGDIAEGYSVSREKKESFPLTVTSAQKNPTAFYLCASSTGTSGRIIDTQYFGPGTRLTVL.

This chain connects TRBV29-1 to TRBJ2-3; D may be TRBD1 (6 bases). V lost 6 bases to trimming and J lost 2 bases, with 12 bases between them. CDR3 size: 13 residues. Germline assignment: CDR1 SQVTM and CDR2 ANQGSEA. The CDR3 sequence: CSVRQDHTDTQYF. Here the CDR3 DNA reads TGCAGCGTCCGACAGGATCACACAGATACGCAGTATTTT.

This sequence joins TRBV4-2 and TRBJ2-3, with TRBD1 identical over 9 bases. The CDR3 totals 16 residues. V lost 1 base, J lost 4 bases, and 6 bases stayed unmatched. Germline-derived CDR1 and CDR2 are LGHNA and YNFKEQ. The chain's CDR3 is CASSQGGGQGPDTQYF. The CDR3 nucleotides read TGTGCCAGCAGCCAAGGAGGGGGACAGGGCCCAGATACGCAGTATTTT.

The CDR3: CASSETPTYEQYF. CDR3 coding DNA: TGTGCCAGCAGTGAAACACCCACCTACGAGCAGTACTTC. V usage is TRBV6-1 and J usage is TRBJ2-7; unclear D gene. The V and J ends lost 2 bases and 2 bases respectively, with 7 bases between them. Germline V gene lookup returns CDR1 MNHNS and CDR2 SASEGT. This CDR3 comprises 13 residues.

The gene calls are TRBV19 and TRBJ1-1, with D possibly TRBD1 on 6 matching bases. Germline values: CDR1 LNHDA, CDR2 SQIVND (reference sequence). The CDR3 consists of 13 residues. The V gene lost 6 bases and the J gene lost 4 bases, with 12 bases spanning the gap. CDR3 DNA: TGTGCCAGTAGACAGGGTGGTGGCACTGAAGCTTTCTTT. This sequence encodes CASRQGGGTEAFF.

The V gene is TRBV19, the J gene TRBJ1-1; D call uncertain. The CDR3 contains 13 residues. Germline loops: CDR1 LNHDA, CDR2 SQIVND (reference sequence). Trimming removed 6 bases from V and 0 bases from J, with 8 bases in between. The CDR3 DNA is TGTGCCAGTAGAACACAGATGAACACTGAAGCTTTCTTT. This sequence encodes CASRTQMNTEAFF.

The V and J genes are TRBV19 and TRBJ1-2; the match to TRBD1 covers 8 bases. The CDR3 consists of 16 residues. Germline-derived CDR1 and CDR2 are LNHDA and SQIVND (reference sequence). Unmatched junction bases numbered 14, after V lost 5 bases and J lost 6 bases. This CDR3 is CASSRTRQGPVHGYTF. DNA for the CDR3: TGTGCCAGTAGTCGGACCCGACAGGGGCCAGTCCATGGCTACACCTTC.